These 10 T cell receptor beta chains were all obtained from the same sample, sequenced in a study. MiXCR, run by TCRdb on the RT-PCR reads, gives a single entry per CDR3 protein. The sample gives about 680,000 distinct CDR3 sequences, 13% to 15% of which show up once; 3.6% is in the top ten. Sequences were obtained from memory CD4+ T cells from blood. The receptors here all came from a female donor in good health, serving as a healthy control.

CDR3 in DNA: TGCAGTCCCCTGCGGCACACAGATACGCAGTATTTT. As protein: CSPLRHTDTQYF. This sequence joins TRBV20-1 and TRBJ2-3; D is undetermined. V was cut by 8 bases and J by 2 bases, with 11 bases left in between. CDR1 and CDR2 (germline): DFQATT, SNEGSKA (reference sequence). This CDR3 spans 12 amino acids.

This clonotype was detected ten times or more. CDR3 loop: CASNILDTQYF. CDR3 nucleotide sequence: TGTGCCAGCAATATCCTAGATACGCAGTATTTT. The genes are TRBV12-3 or TRBV12-4 and TRBJ2-3; D is ambiguous. Trimming shortened V by 7 bases and J by 5 bases, and 7 bases separated the two germline ends. This CDR3 has 11 amino acids.

Many counts were recorded for this clonotype. J is TRBJ1-6 and V is TRBV6-5; a weak D match, TRBD1 (6 bases). V was pared by 2 bases and J by 10 bases, with 12 bases between. This CDR3 contains 14 residues. Germline V gene data show CDR1 as MNHEY and CDR2 as SVGAGI. The CDR3 loop reads CASSYDRLGSPLHF. The CDR3 DNA sequence: TGTGCCAGCAGTTACGACAGGTTGGGCTCACCCCTCCACTTT.

This clonotype was seen only a few times. The rearrangement uses TRBV27 and TRBJ1-5; weak D call: TRBD1 (5 bases). The CDR3 contains 17 residues. Germline values: CDR1 MNHEY, CDR2 SMNVEV (reference sequence). Trimming shortened V by 4 bases and J by 0 bases, and 16 bases separated the two germline ends. The CDR3 protein is CASSSKSTGYSNQPQHF. The CDR3 DNA is TGTGCCAGCAGTTCCAAAAGTACAGGTTATAGCAATCAGCCCCAGCATTTT.

This clonotype was counted between two and nine times. The genes are TRBV7-9 and TRBJ2-1; 8 nucleotides match TRBD1. The CDR3 covers 16 residues. The ends lost 1 base at V and 5 bases at J; junction bases unmatched: 7. Germline values: CDR1 SEHNR, CDR2 FQNEAQ (reference sequence). This CDR3 reads CASSLDGQGPNNEQFF. The CDR3 DNA sequence: TGTGCCAGCAGCTTAGATGGACAGGGACCCAACAATGAGCAGTTCTTC. Drawing the rest from reference TRBV7-9 and TRBJ2-1, the complete variable domain is DTGVSQNPRHKITKRGQNVTFRCDPISEHNRLYWYRQTLGQGPEFLTYFQNEAQLEKSRLLSDRFSAERPKGSFSTLEIQRTEQGDSAMYLCASSLDGQGPNNEQFFGPGTRLTVL.

This clonotype was counted a few times. V is TRBV28 and J is TRBJ2-2; tentatively, D is TRBD1 or TRBD2 (6 bases each). This CDR3 has 14 amino acids. Germline lookup yields CDR1 MDHEN and CDR2 SYDVKM. The ends were cut back, 7 bases at V and 6 bases at J, with 15 bases in the middle. CDR3 sequence reads: CASTPAGEAGELFF. CDR3 bases: TGTGCCAGCACCCCTGCAGGGGAGGCCGGGGAGCTGTTTTTT.

This clonotype showed up many times. The chain links TRBV7-2 to TRBJ2-7, with a possible D match to TRBD2 (6 bases). Germline V lookup: CDR1 SGHTA, CDR2 FQGNSA. V lost 5 bases and J 2 bases, leaving 13 bases between the germline ends. The CDR3 has 14 residues. The CDR3 spells CASSPSRGPYEQYF. CDR3 nucleotides: TGTGCCAGCAGCCCCTCGCGGGGCCCCTACGAGCAGTACTTC.

The chain uses TRBV7-8 and TRBJ2-2; D not resolved. Germline V gives CDR1 SGHVS, CDR2 FQNEAQ. This CDR3 spans 14 amino acids. The ends were cut back, 2 bases at V and 5 bases at J, with 9 bases in the middle. The CDR3 reads CASSLRSRTGELFF. The CDR3 DNA sequence: TGTGCCAGCAGCTTAAGGTCACGGACCGGGGAGCTGTTTTTT.

This clonotype has at least ten counts. The chain recombines TRBV6-5 with TRBJ2-7, with TRBD2 identical over 9 bases. Germline V CDR1 and CDR2: MNHEY, SVGAGI. V shed 4 bases and J 6 bases; nucleotides not matched to a gene: 10. The CDR3 is 15 residues long. DNA for the CDR3: TGTGCCAGCAGTTTGTCCGGGACTAGCTATTCCGAGCAGTACTTC. Amino acids: CASSLSGTSYSEQYF.

The rearrangement joins TRBV3-1 to TRBJ2-1; D tentatively reads TRBD1 or TRBD2 (5 bases each). CDR1 is LGHDT, CDR2 YNNKEL, per germline (reference sequence). V was shortened by 3 bases and J by 8 bases, with 20 bases between the two germline ends. The CDR3 is 16 residues long. Written as DNA, the CDR3 is TGTGCCAGCAGCCATCCCACCGGGACGGCGAGTTATGAGCAGTTCTTC. Translating it yields CASSHPTGTASYEQFF.